This T cell receptor beta chain is from a study of shared clonotypes between healthy human individuals. Study-level information: CD4 naive cells filled three plates per donor, CD4 memory three, CD8 naive two and CD8 memory one.

Per germline, CDR1 SNHLY and CDR2 FYNNEI. V gave up 2 bases and J gave up 2 bases, with 19 bases separating them. This CDR3 has 17 residues. Terminally differentiated effector memory CD45RA+ cells were excluded from the naive CD8 cells, which were CD45RO-negative and positively selected for CCR7. Repertoires were generated with immunoSEQ multiplex PCR, while TCRdb's copy carries only in-frame clones and drops some. Found here are about 1,900,000 clones, approximately 94% of them singletons; the top ten hold roughly 1%. The rearrangement links TRBV2 to TRBJ2-7; no clear D gene. This sequence was found in a man aged 18 to 30 in good health. The source material was naive CD8+ T cells sorted from blood. The CDR3 sequence: CASSENGVTTITYEQYF. The CDR3 DNA reads TGTGCCAGCAGTGAAAATGGGGTCACCACTATAACCTACGAGCAGTACTTC.